This T cell receptor beta chain was documented in a study of cytotoxic CD8 clonotypes in ibrutinib-treated CLL. Findings of the study overall: Among the clonotypes, public ones were uncommon and contracted or held stable on treatment. Progressing and sustained-remission patients had different sampling times.

For this clone: The antigen is unknown.

Profiling relied on immunoSEQ multiplex PCR, and the TCRdb table lists in-frame clones only, not all of them. The sample lists about 310,000 clones, roughly 85% occurring once. Sequenced here: PBMCs, sampled before ibrutinib treatment. This receptor was taken from a human donor with chronic lymphocytic leukemia.

The CDR3 region is CASQDRSMFEAFF. The CDR3 region has the DNA TGTGCCAGCCAGGACAGGAGCATGTTTGAAGCTTTCTTT. V usage is TRBV2 and J usage is TRBJ1-1; 7 bases are a match to TRBD1. After removal of 8 bases from V and 7 bases from J, the junction contained 10 bases not matched to a gene. Germline CDR1 is SNHLY and CDR2 is FYNNEI. This CDR3 is built from 13 residues.